These 8 T cell receptor beta chains were sequenced from one sample in a study of blood T cell repertoires in COVID-19. Only in-frame clones appear in the TCRdb table, and some are missing; sequencing was by immunoSEQ multiplex PCR. The sample includes 300,000 to 400,000 clones, 80% to 90% of them seen just once. The sample comprised PBMCs or T cells enriched from blood (not recorded which). These receptor sequences come from a man between 18 and 29 years old who had recovered from COVID-19.

The rearrangement uses TRBV5-8 and TRBJ2-7; TRBD1 might be the D (5 bases). Germline V gene lookup returns CDR1 SGHTS and CDR2 YDEGEE. The CDR3 runs to 13 residues. The V end was cut by 3 bases, the J end by 5 bases, with 12 bases between. DNA for the CDR3: TGTGCCAGCAGCTATCAGGGCGAAGACGAGCAGTACTTC. It yields the protein CASSYQGEDEQYF.

This clone appeared once. CDR3 in DNA: TGTGCCAGCAGCTTTATCAGCGCCAACTATGGCTACACCTTC. This translates into CASSFISANYGYTF. The rearrangement joins TRBV7-2 to TRBJ1-2, with D uncertain. The CDR3 runs 14 residues. Germline V lookup: CDR1 SGHTA, CDR2 FQGNSA. V lost 3 bases and J 2 bases, leaving 10 bases between the germline ends.

CDR3 region: CASSSTGTGPHNEQFF. The CDR3 nucleotides read TGTGCCAGCAGTTCGACCGGGACAGGGCCCCACAATGAGCAGTTCTTC. The chain links TRBV27 to TRBJ2-1; 9 bases line up with TRBD1. Germline V gene lookup returns CDR1 MNHEY and CDR2 SMNVEV (reference sequence). This CDR3 contains 16 residues. V lost 4 bases to trimming and J lost 5 bases; unmatched junction nucleotides: 9.

V gene TRBV18 combines with J gene TRBJ2-3, with 8 nucleotides matching TRBD2. The CDR3 contains 13 residues. Trimming removed 10 bases from V and 5 bases from J; junction bases left unmatched: 8. The germline V gene has CDR1 KGHSH and CDR2 LQKENI. In DNA, the CDR3 is TGTGCCACCTGCGGGGGGCGCGGAGATACGCAGTATTTT. Protein: CATCGGRGDTQYF.

The rearrangement links TRBV6-1 to TRBJ2-2; possible D gene TRBD2, 5 bases. The CDR3 has 14 amino acids. Germline values: CDR1 MNHNS, CDR2 SASEGT. V lost 3 bases to trimming and J lost 4 bases, with 9 bases between them. In DNA form, the CDR3 reads TGTGCCAGCAGTGATGGACTGGTCACCGGGGAGCTGTTTTTT. Translated: CASSDGLVTGELFF.

V is TRBV4-1 and J is TRBJ2-3; possibly TRBD2 for D (7 bases). The CDR3 contains 16 residues. V was shortened by 4 bases and J by 4 bases, with 18 bases between the two germline ends. CDR1 and CDR2 from the germline V gene are MGHRA and YSYEKL. CDR3 loop: CASSLGGGGISDTQYF. In DNA, the CDR3 is TGCGCCAGCAGCCTAGGAGGGGGGGGAATATCAGATACGCAGTATTTT.

The chain joins TRBV4-2 to TRBJ1-2; D uncertain. Per the germline V gene, CDR1 is LGHNA and CDR2 is YNFKEQ. V was cut by 0 bases and J by 1 base, with 6 bases left in between. The CDR3 consists of 14 residues. The CDR3 DNA reads as TGTGCCAGCAGCCAAGACCGGGATAACTATGGCTACACCTTC. It specifies CASSQDRDNYGYTF.

The chain uses TRBV5-1 and TRBJ2-3, with TRBD1 matching over 9 bases. V lost 10 bases and J lost 2; bases outside the gene matches: 14. Germline assignment: CDR1 SGHRS and CDR2 YFSETQ. The CDR3 sequence is 16 residues long. In DNA, the CDR3 is TGCGCCTGTATACCGGGACAGGGACTCGCCACAGATACGCAGTATTTT. Translated: CACIPGQGLATDTQYF.